The subject of this entry is one T cell receptor (beta chain). Arm-PCR of CDR3 regions and iRepertoire HTBI primers were used to build TCR beta libraries. One entry per CDR3 protein results from TCRdb running MiXCR on the multiplex PCR reads. The sample lists roughly 220,000 distinct CDR3 sequences, approximately 20% seen once, with 22% in the top ten. These data belong to a study of regulatory T cells in long-lasting Graves disease. Deletions cut 3 bases from V and 6 bases from J, with 15 bases between. Germline loops: CDR1 SGHTA, CDR2 FQGTGA. The length of the CDR3 is 14 residues. Time point: newly diagnosed GD, antithyroid drugs for less than 3 months. RNA from PBMCs was the source of the TCR library.

The chain joins TRBV7-3 to TRBJ2-7; TRBD2 might be the D (6 bases). This receptor was identified in a female donor with Graves disease. The sample in question was peripheral blood mononuclear cells (PBMCs), obtained at new diagnosis, from a patient treated with antithyroid drugs. The CDR3 reads CASSFRGGSSEQYF. For the CDR3, the DNA is TGTGCCAGCAGCTTTAGGGGAGGCTCCAGCGAGCAGTACTTC.